This T cell receptor beta chain originates from a study of blood T cells in healthy people across ages. The use of a sample-barcoded 5' primer and a J-beta primer mix characterized a second PCR of roughly 7 to 11 cycles. Every single cDNA molecule received a tag from a template-switch adaptor with 12 random nucleotides. MiXCR, run by TCRdb on the 5' RACE reads, gives a single entry per CDR3 protein. The sample has approximately 800,000 distinct CDR3 sequences, roughly 50% seen once; the top ten hold about 20%. Unmatched junction bases numbered 6, after V lost 1 base and J lost 5 bases. Germline values: CDR1 MGHDK, CDR2 SYGVNS. This CDR3 region has 15 residues.

This TCR derives from a man aged 25 to 40 in good health. This chain joins TRBV25-1 and TRBJ1-2; 8 bases agree with TRBD1. Sequenced sample: blood. The CDR3 reads CASSESAGGRYGYTF. In nucleotides, the CDR3 is TGTGCCAGCAGTGAATCGGCAGGGGGCAGGTATGGCTACACCTTC.